This T cell receptor (beta chain) was sequenced in a study of T cell repertoires in aging, cancer and after chemotherapy. Study summary: Clear clonal overlap appeared across healthy donor samples taken over several months to years.

This clonotype was observed a handful of times. What it recognizes is unknown. Study-wide points: Rebound thymic output was suggested by rising median generation probability during chemotherapy in each cancer cohort. Age-matched healthy donors had significantly more diverse, less clonal blood TCR repertoires than untreated cancer patients.

The CDR3 is made up of 15 amino acids. Between the trimmed V and J ends, which lost 6 bases and 5 bases, there was a span of 16 bases. In germline, CDR1 is MNHEY, CDR2 SVGEGT. A mixed TRB-A/B primer pool amplified rearranged TRB by multiplex touch-down PCR. Each CDR3 protein is one row after TCRdb ran MiXCR on the multiplex PCR reads. The table has about 12,000 distinct CDR3 sequences, less than 25% seen once. TCR beta rearrangements were amplified from peripheral blood genomic DNA. This TCR was sampled from a human donor in good health. The chain joins TRBV6-2 or TRBV6-3 to TRBJ2-2; a possible D gene is TRBD2 (5 bases). The sequencing input was blood. The CDR3 loop reads CASSRLLAVTGELFF. DNA for the CDR3: TGTGCCAGCAGCCGCCTCCTAGCAGTAACCGGGGAGCTGTTTTTT.